The 32 T cell receptor beta chains below all came from one sample that was sequenced in a study of T cells in Graves' hyperthyroidism and ophthalmopathy. Amplification of TCR beta CDR3 regions used RNA as the template. The TCR CDR3 was amplified in a first-round RT-PCR using the HTBI primer set. TCRdb independently ran MiXCR on the multiplex PCR reads; one entry per CDR3 protein. The sample has some 620,000 distinct CDR3 sequences, under 20% seen once. Sequencing was done on a sample of blood. These receptor sequences come from a woman in her thirties with Graves' hyperthyroidism.

The genes are TRBV6-2 or TRBV6-3 and TRBJ2-5, with a tentative D call TRBD2 (5 bases). This CDR3 comprises 15 residues. V was shortened by 4 bases and J by 5 bases, with 17 bases between the two germline ends. CDR1 MNHEY and CDR2 SVGEGT come from the germline V gene. In nucleotides, the CDR3 is TGTGCCAGCAGTTCGGACCTTTTGACGGGGGAGACCCAGTACTTC. The encoded protein is CASSSDLLTGETQYF.

The rearrangement links TRBV7-9 to TRBJ2-1, with D tentatively TRBD2 (6 bases). The germline V gene encodes CDR1 SEHNR and CDR2 FQNEAQ (reference sequence). This CDR3 has 15 residues. The V gene lost 5 bases and the J gene lost 3 bases, with 14 bases spanning the gap. The CDR3: CASSLGTLDYNEQFF. As DNA, the CDR3 is TGTGCCAGCAGCCTCGGGACTCTTGACTACAATGAGCAGTTCTTC.

This sequence joins TRBV30 and TRBJ2-3; 9 nucleotides line up with TRBD2. V lost 0 bases to trimming and J lost 4 bases; unmatched junction nucleotides: 5. The CDR3 is made up of 15 amino acids. The germline CDR1 and CDR2 sequences are GTSNPN and SVGIG (reference sequence). This chain's CDR3 is CAWSVPSGTPDTQYF. CDR3 in DNA: TGTGCCTGGAGTGTACCTAGCGGGACACCAGATACGCAGTATTTT.

The chain employs TRBV4-2 and TRBJ1-5; D is possibly TRBD1 (5 bases). The CDR3 is 14 amino acids. V was trimmed by 3 bases and J by 5 bases, leaving 11 bases between them. CDR1 LGHNA and CDR2 YNFKEQ come from the germline V gene. CDR3 sequence: CASSHSTGYQPQHF. CDR3 sequence (DNA): TGTGCCAGCAGCCACAGCACAGGATATCAGCCCCAGCATTTT.

This chain connects TRBV7-3 to TRBJ2-7; D is possibly TRBD2 (6 bases). V was pared by 0 bases and J by 6 bases, with 9 bases between. The CDR3 sequence is 13 residues long. Germline V gene sequence: CDR1 SGHTA, CDR2 FQGTGA. The CDR3 region has the DNA TGTGCCAGCAGCTTAACGGCGGGACCCGAGCAGTACTTC. Protein: CASSLTAGPEQYF.

In this sample, this clonotype turned up many times. The J gene is TRBJ1-4, the V gene TRBV5-1, with TRBD1 identical over 8 bases. This CDR3 has 15 amino acids. Germline lookup yields CDR1 SGHRS and CDR2 YFSETQ. After removal of 1 base from V and 10 bases from J, the junction contained 9 bases not matched to a gene. The CDR3 bases are TGCGCCAGCAGCTTGTTGCCAGGGGGCGAGGCAAAACTGTTTTTT. It is translated as CASSLLPGGEAKLFF.

This clonotype was counted at least ten times. This rearrangement joins TRBV11-1 to TRBJ2-1; D not resolved. CDR1 SGHAT and CDR2 FQDESV come from the germline V gene (reference sequence). The V and J ends lost 1 base and 2 bases respectively, with 12 bases between them. The CDR3 totals 16 residues. The CDR3 DNA sequence: TGTGCCAGCAGCTTAGGGGCGAATAGTGCCTACAATGAGCAGTTCTTC. This sequence encodes CASSLGANSAYNEQFF.

This clonotype was seen repeatedly, ten times or more. The CDR3 reads CASSLRTVGDKEQYF. CDR3 coding DNA: TGTGCCAGCAGCTTAAGGACAGTTGGGGATAAGGAGCAGTACTTC. The V call is TRBV7-8, the J call TRBJ2-7, with D possibly matching TRBD1 (6 bases). CDR3 length: 15 amino acids. The germline gives CDR1 SGHVS, CDR2 FQNEAQ. V was clipped by 2 bases and J by 7 bases, with 18 bases between them.

The chain couples TRBV30 to TRBJ1-5; D not certain. CDR1 and CDR2 (germline): GTSNPN, SVGIG (reference sequence). The CDR3 sequence is 13 residues long. With 2 bases removed from V and 5 bases from J, the gap between germline ends came to 10 bases. As DNA, the CDR3 is TGTGCCTGGAGTTCAAGAGCGGATCAGCCCCAGCATTTT. The encoded protein is CAWSSRADQPQHF.

This clonotype has only a few counts. The chain joins TRBV30 to TRBJ2-7; D is unclear. Germline CDR1 and CDR2: GTSNPN and SVGIG (reference sequence). Trimming stripped 3 bases from V and 2 bases from J, with 11 bases between. This CDR3 contains 13 residues. CDR3 sequence reads: CAWSPGRAYEQYF. DNA of the CDR3: TGTGCCTGGAGCCCGGGCCGAGCCTACGAGCAGTACTTC.

This chain uses TRBV12-3 or TRBV12-4 with TRBJ2-3; 16 bases map to TRBD2. The CDR3 extends over 19 amino acids. The V segment lost 5 bases and the J segment 2 bases; nucleotides outside the gene matches: 10. Written as DNA, the CDR3 is TGTGCCAGCAGTCCGGGGACTAGCGGGAGGGCCGGAGCCACAGATACGCAGTATTTT. Residues: CASSPGTSGRAGATDTQYF.

The chain has TRBV12-3 or TRBV12-4 and TRBJ2-7, with TRBD1 matching 12 bases. The CDR3 is 15 residues long. The V segment lost 3 bases and the J segment 8 bases; nucleotides outside the gene matches: 8. CDR3 DNA: TGTGCCAGCAGTTTTGGGACAGGGGGCCCTGTGCAGCAGTACTTC. As protein: CASSFGTGGPVQQYF.

V is TRBV4-2 and J is TRBJ2-4; 7 nucleotides agree with TRBD2. The CDR3 is 15 residues long. Trimming removed 1 base from V and 8 bases from J; junction bases left unmatched: 8. The V gene's germline CDR1 is LGHNA and CDR2 YNFKEQ. The CDR3 spells CASSQVTSGTYIQYF. The CDR3 DNA sequence: TGTGCCAGCAGCCAAGTAACCAGCGGGACCTACATTCAGTACTTC.

The genes are TRBV2 and TRBJ1-4; D not certain. V was pared by 5 bases and J by 4 bases, with 11 bases between. Germline CDR1 and CDR2: SNHLY and FYNNEI. CDR3 length: 14 residues. CDR3 sequence (DNA): TGTGCCAGCAGTAAAAACGACCGTAATGAAAAACTGTTTTTT. Translation: CASSKNDRNEKLFF.

This clonotype was recorded at least ten times. V usage is TRBV29-1 and J usage is TRBJ2-3; D might be TRBD1 or TRBD2, each matching 5 bases. The V gene lost 1 base and the J gene lost 2 bases, with 10 bases spanning the gap. This CDR3 is built from 14 residues. Germline values: CDR1 SQVTM, CDR2 ANQGSEA. This CDR3 is CSVEGGSPTDTQYF. The CDR3 DNA sequence: TGCAGCGTTGAAGGGGGGTCCCCCACAGATACGCAGTATTTT.

The genes are TRBV2 and TRBJ2-1; 9 bases align to TRBD2. This CDR3 region has 16 residues. V dropped 2 bases and J dropped 4; count of bases not matched to a gene: 6. CDR1 is SNHLY, CDR2 FYNNEI, per germline. The CDR3 loop reads CASSETGLAPYNEQFF. The CDR3 DNA reads as TGTGCCAGCAGTGAAACTGGACTAGCGCCGTACAATGAGCAGTTCTTC.

V is TRBV5-1 and J is TRBJ2-3, with 11 bases lining up with TRBD1. CDR1 is SGHRS, CDR2 YFSETQ, per germline. The CDR3 length is 15 residues. J lost 4 bases, V lost 3 bases, and 4 bases had no gene match. Written as DNA, the CDR3 is TGCGCCAGCAGCTGGACAGGGGGCGAAGCAGATACGCAGTATTTT. Residues: CASSWTGGEADTQYF.

The table lists this clonotype with a few counts. The rearrangement links TRBV6-1 to TRBJ2-3; 9 nucleotides agree with TRBD1. Germline V CDR1 and CDR2: MNHNS, SASEGT. V was pared by 6 bases and J by 4 bases, with 11 bases of the junction left unmatched. The CDR3 contains 16 residues. The CDR3 DNA sequence: TGTGCCAGCAGCCAACAGGGGGCCCTAAGCCCAGATACGCAGTATTTT. This sequence encodes CASSQQGALSPDTQYF.

The CDR3 nucleotides are TGTGCCAGCAGCCCGGGACAGTTTGGAAACACCATATATTTT. Its translation is CASSPGQFGNTIYF. J is TRBJ1-3 and V is TRBV7-2; 7 positions match TRBD1. J lost 3 bases, V lost 5 bases, and 4 bases had no gene match. The CDR3 spans 14 residues. The germline V gene has CDR1 SGHTA and CDR2 FQGNSA.

This clonotype was seen more than once but under ten times. Compared with germline, one end of the junction differs, possibly owing to a read error. The J gene is TRBJ2-7, the V gene TRBV5-6; 7 bases match TRBD1. The length of the CDR3 is 14 residues. The germline CDR1 and CDR2 sequences are SGHDT and YYEEEE. In DNA, the CDR3 is TGTGCCAGCAGCCCCGGGACAGAGACCTACGAGCGGTACTTC. Its translation: CASSPGTETYERYF.

The rearrangement joins TRBV20-1 to TRBJ1-6, with D unclear. CDR3 length equals 18 residues. The V gene's germline CDR1 is DFQATT and CDR2 SNEGSKA (reference sequence). V dropped 1 base and J dropped 0 bases, with 16 bases sitting between them. The CDR3 DNA reads TGCAGTGCTAGAGTAGAAGGGCTATCGTCCTCCTATAATTCACCCCTCCACTTT. Its protein is CSARVEGLSSSYNSPLHF.

CDR3 sequence: CASSEGASSYEQYF. In DNA, the CDR3 is TGCGCCAGCAGTGAGGGGGCAAGCTCCTACGAGCAGTACTTC. V is TRBV10-2 and J is TRBJ2-7, with D maybe TRBD1 (5 bases). CDR3 size: 14 residues. Germline-derived CDR1 and CDR2 are WSHSY and SAAADI. The V gene lost 2 bases and the J gene lost 0 bases, with 8 bases spanning the gap.

Only a few counts were recorded for this clonotype. This chain connects TRBV6-1 to TRBJ2-3; the match to TRBD2 covers 13 bases. The V gene end was trimmed by 6 bases and the J gene end by 5 bases; junction bases not matched to a gene: 8. CDR3 length: 16 residues. CDR1 and CDR2 (germline): MNHNS, SASEGT. This chain's CDR3 is CASSREGLAGLDTQYF. The CDR3, as DNA: TGTGCCAGCAGCCGGGAGGGACTAGCGGGACTAGATACGCAGTATTTT.

The chain is built from TRBV13 and TRBJ2-7; weak D call: TRBD1 (5 bases). The V end lost 5 bases, the J end lost 6 bases, and 20 bases lay between the germline ends. Germline assignment: CDR1 PRHDT and CDR2 FYEKMQ (reference sequence). The CDR3 is 15 amino acids. The CDR3 is CASSPWTPGLSEQYF. The CDR3 coding sequence is TGTGCCAGCAGCCCCTGGACACCCGGATTGAGCGAGCAGTACTTC. The variable domain in full, with the rest retrieved from reference TRBV13 and TRBJ2-7, is AAGVIQSPRHLIKEKRETATLKCYPIPRHDTVYWYQQGPGQDPQFLISFYEKMQSDKGSIPDRFSAQQFSDYHSELNMSSLELGDSALYFCASSPWTPGLSEQYFGPGTRLTVT.

This clonotype was picked up many times. The genes are TRBV7-3 and TRBJ2-1, with 7 bases identical to TRBD2. The ends lost 3 bases at V and 5 bases at J; junction bases unmatched: 4. Germline-derived CDR1 and CDR2 are SGHTA and FQGTGA. The CDR3 length is 14 residues. The CDR3 DNA reads as TGTGCCAGCAGCTTGGGAGGGCCGGACAATGAGCAGTTCTTC. Translating gives CASSLGGPDNEQFF. The full variable domain, in which reference TRBV7-3 and TRBJ2-1 provide the parts outside the CDR3, is GAGVSQTPSNKVTEKGKYVELRCDPISGHTALYWYRQSLGQGPEFLIYFQGTGAADDSGLPNDRFFAVRPEGSVSTLKIQRTERGDSAVYLCASSLGGPDNEQFFGPGTRLTVL.

V and J are TRBV20-1 and TRBJ1-3; no definite D call. V lost 8 bases to trimming and J lost 4 bases, with 12 bases between them. CDR1 is DFQATT, CDR2 SNEGSKA, per germline (reference sequence). The CDR3 is made up of 12 amino acids. CDR3 sequence reads: CSTQLGGNTIYF. The CDR3 DNA is TGCAGTACACAGCTAGGAGGAAACACCATATATTTT.

This clonotype was seen at least ten times. In DNA form, the CDR3 reads TGCGCCAGCAGCGATAGATTTGGCTACACCTTC. It translates to CASSDRFGYTF. J is TRBJ1-2 and V is TRBV5-1, with unresolved D. Germline CDR1 reads SGHRS; CDR2 reads YFSETQ. The CDR3 runs to 11 residues. V lost 4 bases and J 7 bases, leaving 8 bases between the germline ends.

This clonotype was observed a single time. One junction end does not reproduce the germline sequence, and a read error may be involved. This sequence joins TRBV12-3 or TRBV12-4 and TRBJ1-3, with D perhaps matching TRBD1 (6 bases). This CDR3 has 14 residues. The CDR3 spells CASSLRGGGNTVYF. The DNA for the CDR3 is TGTGCCAGCAGTTTGAGAGGGGGAGGAAACACCGTATATTTT.

This clonotype was counted at least ten times. At one of its ends the junction is not consistent with the germline gene, which may arise from a read error. J is TRBJ2-1 and V is TRBV11-2; TRBD2 aligns across 14 bases. This CDR3 has 15 residues. Per the germline V gene, CDR1 is SGHAT and CDR2 is FQNNGV. The CDR3 DNA reads as TGTGTCAGCAGCTCCGGGACTAGCGGGAGTAATGAGCAGTTCTTC. Protein sequence: CVSSSGTSGSNEQFF.

This clonotype occurred many times. This CDR3 reads CASSPQSLGVNTEAFF. The CDR3 bases are TGCGCCAGCAGCCCACAATCCCTCGGGGTGAACACTGAAGCTTTCTTT. V and J are TRBV5-1 and TRBJ1-1; unclear D gene. The V and J ends lost 4 bases and 0 bases respectively, with 16 bases between them. The length of the CDR3 is 16 residues. Germline-derived CDR1 and CDR2 are SGHRS and YFSETQ.

This clonotype was seen more than once but under ten times. The V and J genes are TRBV4-1 and TRBJ2-2, with 7 bases fitting TRBD2. This CDR3 spans 14 amino acids. Trimming cost V 1 base and J 6 bases; bases outside gene matches: 2. Germline V gene sequence: CDR1 MGHRA, CDR2 YSYEKL. CDR3 DNA sequence: TGCGCCAGCAGCCAAGCGGGAGGATCCGGGGAGCTGTTTTTT. Translating gives CASSQAGGSGELFF.

This clonotype was recorded many times. This rearrangement joins TRBV7-9 to TRBJ2-7, with unresolved D. V dropped 0 bases and J dropped 6 bases, with 9 bases sitting between them. Per the germline V gene, CDR1 is SEHNR and CDR2 is FQNEAQ (reference sequence). The CDR3 is 13 amino acids. CDR3 residues: CASSLAPRAEQYF. CDR3 nucleotides: TGTGCCAGCAGCTTAGCGCCAAGGGCCGAGCAGTACTTC.